The source of this T cell receptor beta chain is a study of blood T cell repertoires in COVID-19. Study background: Material from acute and convalescent COVID-19 was sourced from the United States, Italy and Spain. Sample material is recorded as cDNA or gDNA derived from T cells, B-cell-depleted T cells, or PBMCs.

In the original workflow: It was from reference gene primer amplification that nucleated cell counts were estimated. TCRdb's copy holds only in-frame clones and misses some; the assay was immunoSEQ multiplex PCR. V and J calls and clone size are copied from that table; D and trimming were computed from the DNA. Of roughly 180,000 clones in the sample, about 88% were seen once. CDR3 length: 13 amino acids. Looked up from germline, CDR1 is ENHRY and CDR2 is SYGVKD. V dropped 4 bases and J dropped 2 bases, with 9 bases sitting between them. V usage is TRBV10-3 and J usage is TRBJ2-7; the D gene is possibly TRBD2 (6 bases). The receptor was isolated from a man younger than 35 with acute or convalescent COVID-19. Sequencing used peripheral blood. Here the CDR3 reads CAISGGLTYEQYF. The DNA for the CDR3 is TGTGCCATCAGTGGGGGACTCACCTACGAGCAGTACTTC.